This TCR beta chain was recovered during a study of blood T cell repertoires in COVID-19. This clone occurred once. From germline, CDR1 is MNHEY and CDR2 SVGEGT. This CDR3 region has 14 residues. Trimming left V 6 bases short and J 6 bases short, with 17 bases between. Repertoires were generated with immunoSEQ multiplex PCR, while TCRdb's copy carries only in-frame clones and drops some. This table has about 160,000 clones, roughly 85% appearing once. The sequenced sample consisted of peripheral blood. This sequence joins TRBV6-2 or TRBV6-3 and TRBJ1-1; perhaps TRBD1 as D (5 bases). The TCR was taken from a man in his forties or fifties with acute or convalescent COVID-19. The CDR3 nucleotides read TGTGCCAGCAGCCCGACAGTTTTAAGCGCTGAAGCTTTCTTT. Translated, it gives CASSPTVLSAEAFF.